The 8 T cell receptor beta chains presented below share a single source sample, sequenced in a study of blood T cell repertoires in COVID-19. Assay: immunoSEQ multiplex PCR; the TCRdb copy retains only in-frame clones and omits some. Altogether some 170,000 clones are present, 80% to 90% being singletons, with the ten largest covering 1.6%. The sample taken for sequencing was peripheral blood. Every receptor here comes from a woman between 45 and 65 years old with acute or convalescent COVID-19.

This chain joins TRBV19 and TRBJ2-3, with 7 bases aligning to TRBD2. CDR3 length equals 17 residues. Germline assignment: CDR1 LNHDA and CDR2 SQIVND (reference sequence). J was trimmed by 2 bases and V by 7 bases; bases with no gene match: 15. This chain's CDR3 is CASTLGPAGTPTDTQYF. Written as DNA, the CDR3 is TGTGCCAGTACCCTGGGCCCAGCGGGAACCCCCACAGATACGCAGTATTTT.

The chain combines TRBV11-2 with TRBJ2-1; TRBD2 might be the D (6 bases). The V and J ends lost 1 base and 10 bases respectively, with 14 bases between them. This CDR3 contains 14 residues. The germline V gene encodes CDR1 SGHAT and CDR2 FQNNGV. The CDR3 loop reads CASSLGLAYGEQFF. The CDR3 nucleotides read TGTGCCAGCAGCTTAGGTCTAGCGTACGGGGAGCAGTTCTTC.

The V call is TRBV21-1, the J call TRBJ2-6; TRBD1 reflects the table's D call only, with no check against the DNA. TRBV21-1 is annotated as a pseudogene. The CDR3 sequence is 17 residues long. The CDR3 is CASSKGDTACGANVLTF. DNA for the CDR3: TGTGCCAGCAGCAAAGGGGACACAGCGTGTGGGGCCAACGTCCTGACTTTC.

This rearrangement joins TRBV6-5 to TRBJ1-1; D is uncertain. The V end was cut by 4 bases, the J end by 4 bases, with 13 bases between. The CDR3 totals 14 residues. Germline loops: CDR1 MNHEY, CDR2 SVGAGI. CDR3 residues: CASSSDLRGTEAFF. CDR3 DNA sequence: TGTGCCAGCAGTTCCGACTTACGGGGCACTGAAGCTTTCTTT.

The chain carries TRBV2 and TRBJ2-3; a weak D match, TRBD2 (5 bases). Trimming cost V 5 bases and J 4 bases, with 13 bases left between them. Germline lookup yields CDR1 SNHLY and CDR2 FYNNEI. This CDR3 has 14 amino acids. The CDR3 DNA is TGTGCCAGCAGTCTGCAGCCGGGGTCAGATACGCAGTATTTT. It translates to CASSLQPGSDTQYF.

The V and J genes are TRBV27 and TRBJ2-2; a possible D gene is TRBD1 (6 bases). The ends were cut back, 5 bases at V and 0 bases at J, with 10 bases in the middle. Looked up from germline, CDR1 is MNHEY and CDR2 is SMNVEV (reference sequence). The CDR3 sequence is 15 residues long. The CDR3 spells CASSPDRPNTGELFF. CDR3 nucleotide sequence: TGTGCCAGCAGTCCGGACAGACCGAACACCGGGGAGCTGTTTTTT.

CDR3 sequence reads: CATRDRGLYEQYF. CDR3 sequence (DNA): TGTGCGACCCGGGACAGGGGGCTTTACGAGCAGTACTTC. The chain uses TRBV21-1 and TRBJ2-7; TRBD1 is the table's D call, not checked against the DNA. TRBV21-1 is termed a pseudogene. This CDR3 has 13 residues.

J is TRBJ2-2 and V is TRBV6-5; 7 bases are a match to TRBD1. The CDR3 totals 13 residues. CDR1 and CDR2 from the germline V gene are MNHEY and SVGAGI. V was pared by 6 bases and J by 7 bases, with 5 bases of the junction left unmatched. The CDR3 nucleotides are TGTGCCAGCAGAACGACAGGGTTCGGGGAGCTGTTTTTT. Its protein product is CASRTTGFGELFF.